These 2 T cell receptor beta chains were all obtained from the same sample, sequenced in a study of cytomegalovirus exposure and HLA in healthy donors. The study ran its PCR with 60 Vbeta and 13 Jbeta primers. Only in-frame clones appear in the TCRdb table, and some are missing; sequencing was by immunoSEQ multiplex PCR. The sample has about 120,000 clones; roughly 78% are singletons. The specimen sequenced was PBMCs. Every receptor here comes from a man younger than 40 in good health and CMV-seropositive.

V is TRBV9 and J is TRBJ1-2, with 11 bases lining up with TRBD1. The CDR3 covers 16 residues. The germline gives CDR1 SGDLS, CDR2 YYNGEE. The trim removed 3 bases at V and 8 bases at J, leaving 12 bases unmatched. CDR3 coding DNA: TGTGCCAGCAGCGGCTCCGGGACAGGGGGTAGTGGGGGCTACACCTTC. Translating it yields CASSGSGTGGSGGYTF.

The chain recombines TRBV7-6 with TRBJ2-5; the match to TRBD1 covers 9 bases. The CDR3 runs 17 residues. In germline, CDR1 is SGHVS, CDR2 FNYEAQ. J was trimmed by 4 bases and V by 1 base; bases with no gene match: 10. For the CDR3, the DNA is TGTGCCAGCAGCTTAGTCGGCCTGGGACAGGGTTCAGAGACCCAGTACTTC. Its protein is CASSLVGLGQGSETQYF. Full variable domain (remainder filled in from reference TRBV7-6 and TRBJ2-5): GAGVSQSPRYKVTKRGQDVALRCDPISGHVSLYWYRQALGQGPEFLTYFNYEAQQDKSGLPNDRFSAERPEGSISTLTIQRTEQRDSAMYRCASSLVGLGQGSETQYFGPGTRLLVL.